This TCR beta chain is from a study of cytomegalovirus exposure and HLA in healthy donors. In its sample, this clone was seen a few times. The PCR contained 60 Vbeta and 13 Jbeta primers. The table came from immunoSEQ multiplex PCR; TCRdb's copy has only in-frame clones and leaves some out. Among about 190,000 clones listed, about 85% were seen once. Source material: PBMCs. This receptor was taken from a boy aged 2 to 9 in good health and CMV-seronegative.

The CDR3 reads CASRPPGQGLPLHF. In nucleotides, the CDR3 is TGTGCCAGCAGACCCCCGGGACAGGGGTTACCCCTCCACTTT. The genes are TRBV6-5 and TRBJ1-6, with TRBD1 matching 10 bases. The germline gives CDR1 MNHEY, CDR2 SVGAGI. The length of the CDR3 is 14 residues. J lost 12 bases, V lost 6 bases, and 8 bases had no gene match.